These T cell receptor beta chains were read from a single sample in a study of shared clonotypes between healthy human individuals. The method was immunoSEQ multiplex PCR; TCRdb's version includes in-frame clones alone and lacks a portion of them. The profile shows around 700,000 clones, 92% of them singletons. The specimen was naive CD8+ T cells sorted from blood. These receptors came from a young man in good health. CDR3s include the opening cysteine and the closing phenylalanine or tryptophan. Each record gives: V gene, D gene, clone size, J gene, CDR3 DNA, CDR3 protein. The D gene is left open where the match is weak. Size is stated for part of the rows, as once, few or many counts, or as a class when the clone is expanded.

>TRBV14|TRBD2|.|TRBJ2-1
TGTGCCAGCAGCCCTCCCCCCCCTACTAGCGGGAGGGGCTACAATGAGCAGTTCTTC
CASSPPPPTSGRGYNEQFF
>TRBV27|.|once|TRBJ2-6
TGTGCCAGCAGTTTTTTTGGATCTGGGGCCAACGTCCTGACTTTC
CASSFFGSGANVLTF
>TRBV7-8|.|few|TRBJ2-5
TGTGCCAGCAGCTTACGGCGGTGGGATGAGACCCAGTACTTC
CASSLRRWDETQYF
>TRBV5-6|TRBD1|once|TRBJ2-3
TGTGCCAGCAGCTTGTACAGGGGTAGCACAGATACGCAGTATTTT
CASSLYRGSTDTQYF
>TRBV7-2|.|.|TRBJ1-1
TGTGCCAGCAGTCCAATCGCAGGGCGCACTGAAGCTTTCTTT
CASSPIAGRTEAFF
>TRBV7-6|.|.|TRBJ2-2
TGTGCCAGCAGCTTCAGTGTGGGTTACACCGGGGAGCTGTTTTTT
CASSFSVGYTGELFF
>TRBV29-1|.|.|TRBJ2-1
TGCAGCGTTGAGTCTAGTACCGTGAGTGAGCAGTTCTTC
CSVESSTVSEQFF
>TRBV5-5|.|.|TRBJ1-1
TGTGCCAGCAGCGGGGACATTTTTACGTTAGCTTTCTTT
CASSGDIFTLAFF
>TRBV28|.|.|TRBJ2-7
TGTGCCTCGGCAGGGACAACCTACGAGCAGTACTTC
CASAGTTYEQYF
>TRBV5-1|.|few|TRBJ1-2
TGCGCCAGCAGCACCTCACAGGGCCTGGAGGGCTACACCTTC
CASSTSQGLEGYTF
>TRBV13|.|.|TRBJ1-1
TGTGCCAGCAGCTTGGGAACCGTCGCTGAAGCTTTCTTT
CASSLGTVAEAFF
>TRBV4-1|.|.|TRBJ2-1
TGCGCCAGCAGCCAAGTAGGGGACTTTGAGCAGTTCTTC
CASSQVGDFEQFF
>TRBV2|.|.|TRBJ1-1
TGTGCCAGCAGTGAAGCCCCGGGGGGGGGCACTGAAGCTTTCTTT
CASSEAPGGGTEAFF
>TRBV5-1|.|.|TRBJ2-6
TGCGCCAGCTGGAGTACTGGGGCCAACGTCCTGACTTTC
CASWSTGANVLTF
>TRBV29-1|TRBD1|.|TRBJ2-7
TGCAGCGTTGAAGGTACAGGGGGCAAAAGGTACGAGCAGTACTTC
CSVEGTGGKRYEQYF
>TRBV27|.|.|TRBJ1-5
TGTGCCAGCAGCCCACGCCCAGGGAGGGATCAGCCCCAGCATTTT
CASSPRPGRDQPQHF
>TRBV6-4|.|.|TRBJ2-3
TGTGCCAGCAGTACGGGCCGCCTCGGCACAGATACGCAGTATTTT
CASSTGRLGTDTQYF
>TRBV7-6|.|.|TRBJ2-3
TGTGCCAGCAGCTTAGCGCTTTGGGGTAGCTACAACCTGGATACGCAGTATTTT
CASSLALWGSYNLDTQYF
>TRBV7-2|.|.|TRBJ2-7
TGTGCCAGCAGCTTACCGGGACTGAGGCCCTACGAGCAGTACTTC
CASSLPGLRPYEQYF
>TRBV5-6|.|.|TRBJ2-7
TGTGCCAGCAGCAAGGACTATTCCCCCTACGAGCAGTACTTC
CASSKDYSPYEQYF
>TRBV11-3|TRBD1|.|TRBJ2-1
TGTGCCAGCAGCTTAGGGACAGGGGGCTACAATGAGCAGTTCTTC
CASSLGTGGYNEQFF
>TRBV7-9|TRBD1|.|TRBJ2-1
TGTGCCAGCAGCACCAGGACAGGGGGGTACGGCAATGAGCAGTTCTTC
CASSTRTGGYGNEQFF
>TRBV6-1|.|.|TRBJ1-1
TGTGCCAGCAGTTCCTCCCTCCGGGACCGTGAAGCTTTCTTT
CASSSSLRDREAFF
>TRBV7-9|TRBD1|.|TRBJ1-5
TGTGCCAGACGACACCGGGACAGGAATTATCAGCCCCAGCATTTT
CARRHRDRNYQPQHF
>TRBV29-1|.|.|TRBJ2-7
TGCAGCGTTGAATTCGAGGGTCCCTACGAGCAGTACTTC
CSVEFEGPYEQYF
>TRBV19|TRBD1|.|TRBJ1-2
TGTGCCACCCAACCGACAGGGGGCAACTATGGCTACACCTTC
CATQPTGGNYGYTF
>TRBV27|TRBD2|.|TRBJ2-7
TGTGCCACGAAGCGGGGGGGCGCAATGAACGAGCAGTACTTC
CATKRGGAMNEQYF
>TRBV7-9|.|.|TRBJ2-3
TGTGCCAGCATTATGGTCCGCGGCTCCCCAAAAGATACGCAGTATTTT
CASIMVRGSPKDTQYF
>TRBV10-3|.|.|TRBJ2-1
TGTGCCATCAGTGACCCACGTCTAGGGACGAGGCTCAATGAGCAGTTCTTC
CAISDPRLGTRLNEQFF
>TRBV29-1|.|.|TRBJ2-5
TGCAGCGTTGAAGTCCTCCGCGGAGCGATACGCCAAGAGACCCAGTACTTC
CSVEVLRGAIRQETQYF
>TRBV5-1|TRBD2|.|TRBJ2-1
TGCGCCAGCAGCCCCGGGGAGGGCCCAGCTGTCGATGAGCAGTTCTTC
CASSPGEGPAVDEQFF
>TRBV9|TRBD2|.|TRBJ2-5
TGTGCCAGCAGCGGGTCTAGCGGACCATACTTC
CASSGSSGPYF
>TRBV7-9|.|.|TRBJ2-2
TGTGCCAGCACCACGTACAGGGTTACATACCTCGGGGAGCTGTTTTTT
CASTTYRVTYLGELFF